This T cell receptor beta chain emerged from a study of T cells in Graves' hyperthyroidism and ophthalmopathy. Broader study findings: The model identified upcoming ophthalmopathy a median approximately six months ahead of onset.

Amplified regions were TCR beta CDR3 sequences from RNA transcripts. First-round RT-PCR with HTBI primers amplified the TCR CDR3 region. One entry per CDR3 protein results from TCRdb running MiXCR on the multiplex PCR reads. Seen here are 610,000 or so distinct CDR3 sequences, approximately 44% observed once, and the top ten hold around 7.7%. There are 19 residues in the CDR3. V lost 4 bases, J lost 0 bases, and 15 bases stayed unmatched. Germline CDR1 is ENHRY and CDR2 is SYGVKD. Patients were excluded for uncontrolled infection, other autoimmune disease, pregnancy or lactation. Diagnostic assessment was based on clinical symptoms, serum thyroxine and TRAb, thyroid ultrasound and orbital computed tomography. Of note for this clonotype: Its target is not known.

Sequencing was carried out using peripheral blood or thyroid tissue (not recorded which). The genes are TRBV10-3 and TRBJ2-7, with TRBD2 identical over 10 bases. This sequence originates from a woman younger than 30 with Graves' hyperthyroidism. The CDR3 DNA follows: TGTGCCATCAGTGTAGTTACTAGCGGGGACAAACAGAGCTCCTACGAGCAGTACTTC. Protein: CAISVVTSGDKQSSYEQYF.